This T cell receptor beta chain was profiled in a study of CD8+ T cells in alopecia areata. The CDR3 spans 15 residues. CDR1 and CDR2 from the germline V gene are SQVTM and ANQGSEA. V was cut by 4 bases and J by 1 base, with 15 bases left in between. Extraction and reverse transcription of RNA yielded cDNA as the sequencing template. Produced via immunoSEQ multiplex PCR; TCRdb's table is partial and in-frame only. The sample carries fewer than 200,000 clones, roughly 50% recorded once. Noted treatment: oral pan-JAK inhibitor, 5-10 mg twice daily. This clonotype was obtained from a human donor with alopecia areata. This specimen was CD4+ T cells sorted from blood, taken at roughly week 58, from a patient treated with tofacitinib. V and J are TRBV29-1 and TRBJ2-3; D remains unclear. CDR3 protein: CSVVRTSRGTDTQYF. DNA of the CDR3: TGCAGCGTTGTAAGGACCTCTCGAGGCACAGATACGCAGTATTTT.